This is a list of T cell receptor beta chains from one sample in a study of T cells in Graves' hyperthyroidism and ophthalmopathy. TCRdb re-called the multiplex PCR reads with MiXCR, one entry per CDR3 protein. The sample gives 550,000 to 800,000 distinct CDR3 sequences, approximately 15% of which show up once; 15% to 18% is in the top ten. Sample: blood. The source of these receptors is a man in his forties or fifties with Graves' hyperthyroidism. Each CDR3 is given with its conserved first and last residue. The D gene is left open where the match is weak. Not every row has a clone size; where given, it reads once, few, many or a size class.

V	size	D	J	length	CDR3	DNA
TRBV7-8	few	TRBD1	TRBJ2-6	17	CASSSPGQGVGANVLTF	TGTGCCAGCAGCTCACCGGGACAGGGGGTTGGGGCCAACGTCCTGACTTTC
TRBV6-5	many	.	TRBJ2-3	16	CASSYSPGPNTDTQYF	TGTGCCAGCAGTTACTCGCCGGGACCTAACACAGATACGCAGTATTTT
TRBV11-3	many	.	TRBJ2-2	15	CASSPKTRGPGELFF	TGTGCCAGCAGCCCCAAGACCAGGGGCCCCGGGGAGCTGTTTTTT
TRBV20-1	few	TRBD2	TRBJ2-3	15	CSAAPLAGGTDTQYF	TGCAGTGCTGCCCCGTTAGCGGGAGGGACAGATACGCAGTATTTT
TRBV27	many	.	TRBJ2-7	15	CASSPSTGSAWEQYF	TGTGCCAGCAGTCCGTCGACGGGGAGCGCGTGGGAGCAGTACTTC
TRBV11-2	.	TRBD2	TRBJ2-1	17	CASSLIGSGSLHNGQFF	TGTGCCAGCAGCTTAATTGGGAGCGGGAGTCTCCACAATGGGCAGTTCTTC
TRBV2	few	TRBD1	TRBJ2-5	17	CASSSYDRAPSRGTQYF	TGTGCCAGCAGCTCCTATGACAGGGCCCCTTCCCGAGGGACCCAGTACTTC
TRBV7-9	.	.	TRBJ1-2	14	CASSSLEAVYGYTF	TGTGCCAGCAGCTCCTTGGAGGCAGTCTATGGCTACACCTTC
TRBV5-1	many	TRBD1	TRBJ1-6	14	CASEPGQGYSPLHF	TGCGCCAGCGAACCGGGACAGGGGTATTCACCCCTCCACTTT
TRBV6-6	.	.	TRBJ2-7	15	CASSYSDGSSYEQYF	TGTGCCAGCAGTTACTCGGACGGAAGCTCCTACGAGCAGTACTTC
TRBV6-2/TRBV6-3	.	.	TRBJ2-5	14	CASRGRRYQETQYF	TGTGCCAGCAGGGGGCGGCGGTACCAAGAGACCCAGTACTTC
TRBV28	many	TRBD2	TRBJ2-1	17	CASSLSTSGSSYNEQFF	TGTGCCAGCAGTTTATCGACTAGCGGGAGCTCCTACAATGAGCAGTTCTTC
TRBV6-1	many	.	TRBJ1-2	16	CASSEAGVGSIYGYTF	TGTGCCAGCAGTGAAGCTGGGGTGGGCAGTATCTATGGCTACACCTTC
TRBV10-3	many	TRBD1	TRBJ1-2	15	CAISESTGGYYGYTF	TGTGCCATCAGTGAGAGTACAGGGGGCTACTATGGCTACACCTTC
TRBV19	.	.	TRBJ1-2	13	CASSMAQGNGYTF	TGTGCCAGTAGTATGGCTCAGGGGAATGGCTACACCTTC
TRBV2	.	TRBD2	TRBJ2-1	16	CASSVGLAGSDNEQFF	TGTGCCAGCAGCGTCGGACTAGCGGGATCGGACAATGAGCAGTTCTTC
TRBV5-6	.	.	TRBJ1-1	13	CASSLLSSTEAFF	TGTGCCAGCAGCTTGTTATCGTCCACTGAAGCTTTCTTT
TRBV20-1	.	.	TRBJ1-1	15	CSARARGGAGTEAFF	TGCAGTGCTAGGGCTCGCGGAGGGGCAGGCACTGAAGCTTTCTTT
TRBV27	many	TRBD2	TRBJ2-3	18	CASSSINGLAGGEDTQYF	TGTGCCAGCAGTTCGATAAACGGACTAGCGGGAGGTGAAGATACGCAGTATTTT
TRBV20-1	few	.	TRBJ2-5	14	CSAPKTYVGETQYF	TGCAGTGCTCCTAAGACCTACGTCGGTGAGACCCAGTACTTC
TRBV7-9	few	.	TRBJ2-7	17	CASSSISGHLQFYEQYF	TGTGCCAGCAGCTCGATCTCGGGACATCTGCAGTTCTACGAGCAGTACTTC
TRBV12-3/TRBV12-4	many	.	TRBJ2-3	12	CATESGTDTQYF	TGTGCCACAGAAAGCGGGACAGATACGCAGTATTTT
TRBV2	many	.	TRBJ2-3	13	CASSSIESDTQYF	TGTGCCAGCAGTTCGATCGAGTCCGATACGCAGTATTTT
TRBV7-2	few	TRBD1	TRBJ1-2	15	CASSLGHDRGRGYTF	TGTGCCAGCAGCCTCGGCCATGACAGGGGTAGGGGCTACACCTTC
TRBV7-8	few	.	TRBJ2-7	15	CASSLGTAIPYEQYF	TGTGCCAGCAGCTTAGGGACAGCTATACCCTACGAGCAGTACTTC
TRBV5-4	few	TRBD2	TRBJ2-7	19	CASSSGMGRASPQQDEQYF	TGTGCCAGCAGCTCGGGCATGGGGAGGGCCTCTCCCCAACAGGACGAGCAGTACTTC
TRBV2	many	.	TRBJ1-6	14	CASSSQGQRSPLHF	TGTGCCAGCAGTTCTCAGGGGCAGAGGTCACCCCTCCACTTT
TRBV2	many	.	TRBJ1-4	14	CASSEGWGGEKLFF	TGTGCCAGCAGTGAAGGCTGGGGGGGTGAAAAACTGTTTTTT
TRBV15	few	.	TRBJ2-7	13	CATSKTRGSEQYF	TGTGCCACCAGCAAAACACGGGGCAGCGAGCAGTACTTC
TRBV28	.	TRBD2	TRBJ2-7	17	CASSLVPSGGLRVEQYF	TGTGCCAGCAGTTTAGTACCTAGCGGGGGACTTAGGGTCGAGCAGTACTTC
TRBV6-1	few	TRBD2	TRBJ2-1	16	CASRKIAGGPHNEQFF	TGTGCCAGCAGGAAGATAGCGGGAGGGCCACACAATGAGCAGTTCTTC
TRBV2	many	.	TRBJ1-4	12	CASMPAHEKLFF	TGTGCCAGCATGCCGGCGCATGAAAAACTGTTTTTT
TRBV20-1	few	.	TRBJ1-4	13	CSARVTGSEKLFF	TGCAGTGCTAGAGTTACAGGGAGTGAAAAACTGTTTTTT
TRBV19	many	TRBD2	TRBJ2-1	17	CASSISSSSGRSNEQFF	TGTGCCAGTAGTATAAGCTCCTCTAGCGGGAGATCCAATGAGCAGTTCTTC
TRBV10-3	.	TRBD2	TRBJ2-7	16	CAISDPGLAGVGEQYF	TGTGCCATCAGTGATCCGGGACTAGCGGGAGTCGGCGAGCAGTACTTC
TRBV28	many	.	TRBJ2-2	16	CASAPINRELSGELFF	TGTGCCAGCGCCCCGATTAATCGGGAGTTGAGCGGGGAGCTGTTTTTT
TRBV7-2	many	TRBD2	TRBJ2-1	16	CASGPPGGGLGAEQFF	TGTGCCAGCGGACCCCCGGGAGGGGGACTTGGGGCTGAGCAGTTCTTC
TRBV9	few	TRBD1	TRBJ1-1	12	CASSRTGIDAFF	TGTGCCAGCAGTCGGACAGGGATTGACGCTTTCTTT
TRBV5-1	many	TRBD2	TRBJ2-2	15	CASSPSGAGTGELFF	TGCGCCAGCAGTCCCAGCGGGGCCGGGACCGGGGAGCTGTTTTTT
TRBV7-9	few	TRBD1	TRBJ2-4	12	CASSEDRGRKYF	TGTGCCAGCAGCGAGGACAGGGGGCGAAAGTACTTC
TRBV28	many	.	TRBJ2-5	14	CASSFPQGRETQYF	TGTGCCAGCAGTTTCCCCCAGGGAAGGGAGACCCAGTACTTC
TRBV24-1	.	.	TRBJ2-3	15	CATSDQDRSTDTQYF	TGTGCCACCAGTGACCAAGACAGAAGCACAGATACGCAGTATTTT
TRBV3-1	.	TRBD2	TRBJ2-7	16	CASSEGLAVTPYEQYF	TGTGCCAGCAGTGAAGGACTAGCGGTTACCCCCTACGAGCAGTACTTC
TRBV29-1	.	TRBD2	TRBJ2-3	17	CSVEAPGTSGMTDTQYF	TGCAGCGTTGAAGCACCCGGGACTAGCGGGATGACAGATACGCAGTATTTT
TRBV10-2	few	.	TRBJ2-2	14	CASSAGGPLVELFF	TGCGCCAGCAGTGCCGGGGGGCCCCTCGTGGAGCTGTTTTTT
TRBV5-1	many	TRBD2	TRBJ2-3	15	CASSLGTSDTDTQYF	TGCGCCAGCAGCTTGGGGACTAGCGACACAGATACGCAGTATTTT
TRBV29-1	few	TRBD2	TRBJ2-1	16	CSVQGTSGITYNEQFF	TGCAGCGTCCAGGGGACTAGCGGGATCACCTACAATGAGCAGTTCTTC
TRBV28	.	.	TRBJ1-6	14	CASSSEPANSPLHF	TGTGCCAGCAGTTCCGAGCCTGCTAATTCACCCCTCCACTTT
TRBV19	many	.	TRBJ2-1	14	CASTSQASYNEQFF	TGTGCCAGTACCTCTCAGGCGTCCTACAATGAGCAGTTCTTC
TRBV12-3/TRBV12-4	few	.	TRBJ1-5	15	CASSLNTYSNQPQHF	TGTGCCAGCAGTTTAAACACATATAGCAATCAGCCCCAGCATTTT
TRBV7-2	many	.	TRBJ1-5	13	CASSNFRDQPQHF	TGTGCCAGCAGCAACTTTAGGGATCAGCCCCAGCATTTT
TRBV7-2	.	.	TRBJ2-3	15	CASSLALTSTDTQYF	TGTGCCAGCAGCTTAGCCCTAACTAGCACAGATACGCAGTATTTT
TRBV28	many	TRBD1	TRBJ2-1	16	CASTSTTRDRGNEQFF	TGTGCCAGCACCTCAACGACCCGGGACAGGGGCAATGAGCAGTTCTTC
TRBV20-1	many	TRBD2	TRBJ2-5	15	CSAPFGLAGRETQYF	TGCAGTGCCCCCTTCGGGCTAGCGGGGAGGGAGACCCAGTACTTC
TRBV6-2/TRBV6-3	few	TRBD1	TRBJ1-5	18	CASSPGTGYISGNQPQHF	TGTGCCAGCAGCCCCGGGACAGGGTATATTTCTGGCAATCAGCCCCAGCATTTT
TRBV7-9	few	.	TRBJ2-5	15	CASSLAAGVQETQYF	TGTGCCAGCAGCTTAGCGGCCGGGGTTCAAGAGACCCAGTACTTC